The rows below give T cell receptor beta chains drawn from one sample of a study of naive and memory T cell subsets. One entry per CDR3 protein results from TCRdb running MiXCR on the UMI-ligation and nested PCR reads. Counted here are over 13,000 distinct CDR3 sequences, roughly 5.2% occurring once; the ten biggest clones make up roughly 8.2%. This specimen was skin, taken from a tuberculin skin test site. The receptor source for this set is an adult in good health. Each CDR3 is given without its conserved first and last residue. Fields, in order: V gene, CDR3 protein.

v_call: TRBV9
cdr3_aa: ASSPHNSDRGKLF

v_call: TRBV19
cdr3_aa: ASSIGLLSNQPQH

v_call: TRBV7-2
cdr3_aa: ASSSWTGLGYT

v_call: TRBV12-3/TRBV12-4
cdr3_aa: ASSFGEISGNTIY

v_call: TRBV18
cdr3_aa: ASSPNPFDSPLH

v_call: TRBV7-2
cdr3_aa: ASSLLAGVETQY

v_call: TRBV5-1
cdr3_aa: ASSFDRTYEQY

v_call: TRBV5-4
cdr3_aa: ASSLRQTGKNIQY

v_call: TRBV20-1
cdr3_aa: SATLGTGTRNTEAF

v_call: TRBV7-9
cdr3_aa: ASSARQGAYSYNSPLH

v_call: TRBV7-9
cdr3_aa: ASSETGSWGDEYGYT

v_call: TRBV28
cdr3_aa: ASSPGHLLYNEQF

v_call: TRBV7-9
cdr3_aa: ASRDQSNQAF

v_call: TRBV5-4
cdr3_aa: ASSLGSTQGRYGYT

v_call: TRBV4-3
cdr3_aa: ASSQDFYFGTGATNYGDT

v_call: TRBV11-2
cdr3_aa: ASSLSTGPNSPLH

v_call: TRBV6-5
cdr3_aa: ASSGASPTSWYEQY

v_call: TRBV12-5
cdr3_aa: ASGLARTGVAYGYT

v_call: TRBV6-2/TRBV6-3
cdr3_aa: ASSRRTGTGELF

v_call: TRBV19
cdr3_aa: ASSFRDGSFLH

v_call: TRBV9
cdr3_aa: ASSVTFTDTQY

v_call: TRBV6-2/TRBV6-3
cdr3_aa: ASSYRPGPTSYNEQF

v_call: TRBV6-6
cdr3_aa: ASSAPDRSSYNEQF

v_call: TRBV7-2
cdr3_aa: ASSLLVQNSDTQY

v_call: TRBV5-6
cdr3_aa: ASSWTGDPSYNEQF

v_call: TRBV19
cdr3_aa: ASSTTLPGHSPLH

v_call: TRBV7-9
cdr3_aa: ASSLALTGEKLF

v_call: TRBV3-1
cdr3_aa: ASSQQLNQPQH

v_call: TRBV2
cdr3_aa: ASSVEGVMNTEAF

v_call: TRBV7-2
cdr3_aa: ASSLRGLYGYT

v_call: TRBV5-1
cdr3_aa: ASSYDPGLNTGELF

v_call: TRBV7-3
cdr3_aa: ASSLGAGNTGELF

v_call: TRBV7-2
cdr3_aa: ASSLSRRGPRTEAF

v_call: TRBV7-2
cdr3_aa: ASSPRVVADLPYEQY

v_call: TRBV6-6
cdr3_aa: ASSYEGLRSYEQY

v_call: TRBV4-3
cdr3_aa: ASSQVSSGSEAF

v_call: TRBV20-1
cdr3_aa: SARDRGKRNEQF

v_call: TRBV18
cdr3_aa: ASSHARGMQY

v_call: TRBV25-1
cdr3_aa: ASSEYGTDTQY

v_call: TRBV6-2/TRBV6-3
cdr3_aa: ATSGRRAYEQY

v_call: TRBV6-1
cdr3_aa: ASSEGWAREQPQH

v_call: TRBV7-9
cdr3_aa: ASSLTAGVYGYT

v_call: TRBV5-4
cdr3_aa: ASSLGGAGSYNEQF

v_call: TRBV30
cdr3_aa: AWAKDAKNIQY

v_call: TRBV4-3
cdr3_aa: ASSQHVGNTEAF

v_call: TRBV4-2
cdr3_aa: ASSPVEGGPFEQF

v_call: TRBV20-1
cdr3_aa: SATTRLDGGKGYT

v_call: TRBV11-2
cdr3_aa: ASSLTPTPGEAEAF

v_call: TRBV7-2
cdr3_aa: ASSFTQGAYNEQF

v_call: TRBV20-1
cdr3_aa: SGGGGNSPLH

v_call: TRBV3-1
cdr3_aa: ASSSSGATYEQY

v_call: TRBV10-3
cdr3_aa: AISEGLAGSYEQY

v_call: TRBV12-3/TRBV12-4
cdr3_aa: ASSLMDRNTEAF

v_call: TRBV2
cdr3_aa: ASSEHGGPSYEQY

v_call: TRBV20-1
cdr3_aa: SARDSPRVDRAGRVNTEAF

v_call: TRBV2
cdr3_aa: ASSDKSGRWVETQY

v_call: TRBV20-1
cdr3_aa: SARSGLAGGRRADTQY

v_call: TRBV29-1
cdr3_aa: SVGLAGELF